The 21 T cell receptor beta chains listed next were all sequenced from one sample in a study of T cells after yellow fever vaccination. One entry per CDR3 protein results from TCRdb running MiXCR on the 5' RACE reads. The sample has about 330,000 distinct CDR3 sequences; over 3.5% are singletons. The specimen comprised PBMCs, sampled 5 days after the yellow fever booster vaccination. Source of these receptors: a man younger than 35 who received the YFV17D yellow fever vaccine.

This clonotype came up a few times. V is TRBV3-1 and J is TRBJ2-5; tentatively, D is TRBD1 (6 bases). Trimming shortened V by 3 bases and J by 4 bases, and 9 bases separated the two germline ends. The germline V gene has CDR1 LGHDT and CDR2 YNNKEL (reference sequence). The CDR3 consists of 13 residues. This CDR3 is CASSQAGVETQYF. The DNA of the CDR3 is TGTGCCAGCAGCCAGGCAGGGGTAGAGACCCAGTACTTC.

This clonotype was recorded many times. J is TRBJ2-1 and V is TRBV12-3 or TRBV12-4, with D maybe TRBD1 (6 bases). Trimming removed 4 bases from V and 5 bases from J, with 9 bases in between. There are 13 residues in the CDR3. DNA for the CDR3: TGTGCCAGCAGTTCGGACAGTCACAATGAGCAGTTCTTC. Its translation is CASSSDSHNEQFF.

The table lists this clonotype with a few counts. This chain connects TRBV27 to TRBJ2-3; no definite D call. The CDR3 loop spans 13 amino acids. V was pared by 4 bases and J by 0 bases, with 5 bases between. Germline V gives CDR1 MNHEY, CDR2 SMNVEV (reference sequence). CDR3 residues: CASSYLSTDTQYF. CDR3 sequence (DNA): TGTGCCAGCAGTTACCTTAGCACAGATACGCAGTATTTT.

This clonotype occurred many times. The chain combines TRBV7-3 with TRBJ2-3; the D gene is possibly TRBD2 (6 bases). The ends were cut back, 4 bases at V and 0 bases at J, with 11 bases in the middle. Germline CDR1 SGHTA, CDR2 FQGTGA. The CDR3 length is 15 residues. CDR3 sequence (DNA): TGTGCCAGCAGCTCGTCGCTAGCGAGCACAGATACGCAGTATTTT. Translated: CASSSSLASTDTQYF. Looking up the rest from reference TRBV7-3 and TRBJ2-3 gives the full variable domain: GAGVSQTPSNKVTEKGKYVELRCDPISGHTALYWYRQSLGQGPEFLIYFQGTGAADDSGLPNDRFFAVRPEGSVSTLKIQRTERGDSAVYLCASSSSLASTDTQYFGPGTRLTVL.

Many counts were recorded for this clonotype. The J gene is TRBJ2-5, the V gene TRBV7-9; D is possibly TRBD1 (6 bases). Germline-derived CDR1 and CDR2 are SEHNR and FQNEAQ (reference sequence). Between the trimmed V and J ends, which lost 2 bases and 5 bases, there was a span of 15 bases. The CDR3 length is 15 residues. The CDR3: CASSLFPGARETQYF. For the CDR3, the DNA is TGTGCCAGCAGCTTATTTCCAGGGGCGAGGGAGACCCAGTACTTC.

This sequence joins TRBV5-1 and TRBJ2-7, with 9 bases matching TRBD1. CDR1 and CDR2 (germline): SGHRS, YFSETQ. Germline trimming cut 4 bases from V and 2 bases from J; bases unmatched to any gene: 7. The CDR3 spans 15 residues. DNA of the CDR3: TGCGCCAGCAGCCCAGGCGACAGGGGGACCTACGAGCAGTACTTC. It yields the protein CASSPGDRGTYEQYF.

This clonotype was counted a few times. The CDR3 coding sequence is TGTGCCAGCAGCCAAGATCGGGACAGGGAGCGGAAGACGCAGTATTTT. Its protein is CASSQDRDRERKTQYF. The J gene is TRBJ2-3, the V gene TRBV14; 9 bases are a match to TRBD1. The CDR3 consists of 16 residues. With 0 bases clipped from V and 9 bases from J, the junction kept 10 bases outside the gene matches. Germline CDR1 is SGHDN and CDR2 is FVKESK.

In its sample, this clonotype was seen many times. V is TRBV10-3 and J is TRBJ2-5; D gene uncertain. The CDR3 is 12 amino acids. The V and J ends lost 10 bases and 2 bases respectively, with 11 bases between them. Per germline, CDR1 ENHRY and CDR2 SYGVKD. As DNA, the CDR3 is TGTGCCAGCGCGAAGGAACAAGAGACCCAGTACTTC. It codes for CASAKEQETQYF.

This chain links TRBV6-2 or TRBV6-3 with TRBJ1-2; no clear D. The ends were cut back, 5 bases at V and 1 base at J, with 11 bases in the middle. The CDR3 has 14 residues. Germline CDR1 is MNHEY and CDR2 is SVGEGT. This CDR3 is CASSGRMVNYGYTF. As DNA, the CDR3 is TGTGCCAGCAGTGGCCGAATGGTTAACTATGGCTACACCTTC.

The sample holds many counts of this clonotype. The chain combines TRBV5-6 with TRBJ2-3; tentative D call: TRBD1 (5 bases). Trimming took off 0 bases at V and 10 bases at J, with 9 bases between the two ends. CDR1 and CDR2 (germline): SGHDT, YYEEEE. This CDR3 has 12 residues. CDR3 DNA sequence: TGTGCCAGCAGCTTGGCCAGGGCAGCGCAGTATTTT. Translation gives CASSLARAAQYF.

V usage is TRBV6-2 or TRBV6-3 and J usage is TRBJ1-2, with D uncertain. V was cut by 5 bases and J by 5 bases, with 18 bases left in between. Germline V gene data show CDR1 as MNHEY and CDR2 as SVGEGT. This CDR3 contains 15 residues. The CDR3 bases are TGTGCCAGCAGTCCCGCCGAAACCCCGGGGTATGGCTACACCTTC. The encoded protein is CASSPAETPGYGYTF.

V and J are TRBV12-3 or TRBV12-4 and TRBJ2-2, with D unresolved. The CDR3 runs to 15 residues. Trimming cost V 3 bases and J 3 bases, with 11 bases left between them. The CDR3 nucleotides are TGTGCCAGCAGTTTGTCAGTCCGAGACACCGGGGAGCTGTTTTTT. It translates to CASSLSVRDTGELFF.

This clonotype was seen more than once but under ten times. V usage is TRBV4-1 and J usage is TRBJ2-1; tentatively, D is TRBD2 (7 bases). V was trimmed by 1 base and J by 5 bases, leaving 12 bases between them. Germline V lookup: CDR1 MGHRA, CDR2 YSYEKL. This CDR3 is built from 15 residues. The CDR3 DNA is TGCGCCAGCAGCCAAGGGAGGGGGGGAGACAATGAGCAGTTCTTC. Protein sequence: CASSQGRGGDNEQFF.

This clonotype occurred many times. The chain combines TRBV5-1 with TRBJ2-2; D is undetermined. The CDR3 has 12 residues. The germline V gene encodes CDR1 SGHRS and CDR2 YFSETQ. With 5 bases removed from V and 4 bases from J, the gap between germline ends came to 6 bases. The CDR3: CASRLGTGELFF. In DNA form, the CDR3 reads TGCGCCAGCAGGCTGGGCACCGGGGAGCTGTTTTTT.

In its sample, this clonotype was seen a few times. V gene TRBV3-1 combines with J gene TRBJ1-3; D uncertain. The CDR3 is made up of 13 amino acids. Trimming removed 2 bases from V and 4 bases from J, with 6 bases in between. CDR1 and CDR2 from the germline V gene are LGHDT and YNNKEL (reference sequence). The CDR3 protein is CASSQPSGNTIYF. The CDR3, as DNA: TGTGCCAGCAGCCAACCTTCCGGAAACACCATATATTTT.

This clonotype was counted at least ten times. V gene TRBV12-3 or TRBV12-4 combines with J gene TRBJ1-6; weak D call: TRBD1 (6 bases). Between the trimmed V and J ends, which lost 6 bases and 6 bases, there was a span of 12 bases. There are 14 residues in the CDR3. CDR3 DNA: TGTGCCAGCAGGCCCTGGACAGCTAATTCACCCCTCCACTTT. Encoded protein: CASRPWTANSPLHF.

J is TRBJ2-5 and V is TRBV7-2, with 8 bases matching TRBD2. From germline, CDR1 is SGHTA and CDR2 FQGNSA. This CDR3 has 16 amino acids. V trimming: 0 bases; J trimming: 2 bases; junction bases outside the gene matches: 5. The CDR3 DNA reads as TGTGCCAGCAGCTTAGCGCCGGGGGGGGAACAAGAGACCCAGTACTTC. Residues: CASSLAPGGEQETQYF. Using reference TRBV7-2 and TRBJ2-5 for the parts outside the CDR3, the full variable domain is GAGVSQSPSNKVTEKGKDVELRCDPISGHTALYWYRQSLGQGLEFLIYFQGNSAPDKSGLPSDRFSAERTGGSVSTLTIQRTQQEDSAVYLCASSLAPGGEQETQYFGPGTRLLVL.

This clonotype was detected many times. The chain combines TRBV21-1 with TRBJ2-1; the table calls TRBD2, which could not be checked here. TRBV21-1 represents a pseudogene. CDR3 length: 14 residues. The CDR3 region is CATPPGKEGNEQFF. CDR3 in DNA: TGTGCCACCCCCCCAGGGAAGGAGGGGAATGAGCAGTTCTTC.

This clonotype was detected a few times. The chain carries TRBV2 and TRBJ2-3; TRBD1 matches at 8 bases. Germline lookup yields CDR1 SNHLY and CDR2 FYNNEI. The length of the CDR3 is 13 residues. V lost 7 bases and J lost 4; bases outside the gene matches: 4. CDR3 protein: CASKDREADTQYF. The CDR3 coding sequence is TGTGCCAGCAAGGACAGGGAAGCAGATACGCAGTATTTT.

This clonotype was observed a handful of times. The V gene is TRBV20-1, the J gene TRBJ1-2; TRBD1 aligns across 9 bases. V shed 4 bases, J shed 5 bases, and the junction held 5 bases outside the gene matches. Germline values: CDR1 DFQATT, CDR2 SNEGSKA (reference sequence). This CDR3 spans 13 amino acids. In nucleotides, the CDR3 is TGCAGTGCTAAGGACAGGGGATTGTATGGCTACACCTTC. It translates to CSAKDRGLYGYTF.

This clonotype came up a few times. CDR3 protein: CASSSLGSSDYEQFF. The CDR3 DNA is TGCGCCAGCAGCTCCTTGGGATCGTCAGACTACGAGCAGTTCTTC. The genes are TRBV5-1 and TRBJ2-1; TRBD2 is a possible D gene (5 bases). V was trimmed by 3 bases and J by 10 bases, leaving 20 bases between them. The CDR3 consists of 15 residues. Germline CDR1 and CDR2: SGHRS and YFSETQ.